A single sample gave rise to the 17 T cell receptor beta chains below, sequenced in a study of blood T cell repertoires in COVID-19 (TCRdb year 2020). The library was generated by the immunoSEQ multiplex PCR assay. TCRdb limited this immuneACCESS table to in-frame rearrangements with V and J called. A share of clones is missing; checked studies link under half to unresolved V genes, and the rest is unexplained. Across this sample there are 100,000 or so clones, with around 85% seen only once. Of the sample, about an eighth is held by the ten largest clones. The sequencing sample was made of peripheral blood. The receptors here all came from a man between 50 and 59 years old with active or convalescent COVID-19.

CDR3 nucleotide sequence: TGTGCCAGCAGCTGGGGGTTGACAGGGGGCCGGGTGAACACCATATATTTT. This gives the protein CASSWGLTGGRVNTIYF. V is TRBV11-2 and J is TRBJ1-3, with TRBD1 matching over 10 bases. This CDR3 has 17 residues. J lost 7 bases, V lost 4 bases, and 13 bases had no gene match. Germline V lookup: CDR1 SGHAT, CDR2 FQNNGV. The whole variable domain, remainder taken from reference TRBV11-2 and TRBJ1-3, is EAGVAQSPRYKIIEKRQSVAFWCNPISGHATLYWYQQILGQGPKLLIQFQNNGVVDDSQLPKDRFSAERLKGVDSTLKIQPAKLEDSAVYLCASSWGLTGGRVNTIYFGEGSWLTVV.

The chain combines TRBV7-9 with TRBJ2-7; 9 bases are shared with TRBD1. Germline V gives CDR1 SEHNR, CDR2 FQNEAQ (reference sequence). This CDR3 has 16 residues. The trim removed 5 bases at V and 2 bases at J, leaving 10 bases unmatched. CDR3 in DNA: TGTGCCAGCAGCCCATCAATGGGACAGGGTGCCTACGAGCAGTACTTC. Protein product: CASSPSMGQGAYEQYF.

The chain combines TRBV11-3 with TRBJ2-7, with 7 positions matching TRBD2. V shed 2 bases, J shed 2 bases, and the junction held 6 bases outside the gene matches. The length of the CDR3 is 15 residues. Germline assignment: CDR1 SGHNT and CDR2 YENEEA. Here the CDR3 reads CASSLRTSRTYEQYF. The CDR3 DNA reads as TGTGCCAGCAGCTTAAGGACTAGTCGTACCTACGAGCAGTACTTC. The full variable domain, in which reference TRBV11-3 and TRBJ2-7 provide the parts outside the CDR3, is EAGVVQSPRYKIIEKKQPVAFWCNPISGHNTLYWYLQNLGQGPELLIRYENEEAVDDSQLPKDRFSAERLKGVDSTLKIQPAELGDSAVYLCASSLRTSRTYEQYFGPGTRLTVT.

The chain couples TRBV27 to TRBJ2-2, with D uncertain. Trimming took off 5 bases at V and 3 bases at J, with 10 bases between the two ends. Germline V gives CDR1 MNHEY, CDR2 SMNVEV (reference sequence). The CDR3 length is 14 residues. CDR3 protein: CASSPTPDTGELFF. The DNA of the CDR3 is TGTGCCAGCAGTCCAACCCCAGACACCGGGGAGCTGTTTTTT.

This chain links TRBV6-5 with TRBJ2-7, with TRBD1 as a possible D gene (6 bases). The CDR3 length is 13 residues. Looked up from germline, CDR1 is MNHEY and CDR2 is SVGAGI. Trimming took off 0 bases at V and 3 bases at J, with 6 bases between the two ends. The CDR3 reads CASSYSDSYEQYF. DNA for the CDR3: TGTGCCAGCAGTTACTCGGACAGCTACGAGCAGTACTTC.

The chain combines TRBV9 with TRBJ2-1; D call uncertain. Per the germline V gene, CDR1 is SGDLS and CDR2 is YYNGEE. Trimming cost V 4 bases and J 12 bases, with 23 bases left between them. The CDR3 sequence is 15 residues long. The CDR3 DNA reads TGTGCCAGCAGCAAAACCACTGCGTCGGTAGCAGCGCAGTTCTTC. Its translation: CASSKTTASVAAQFF.

V and J are TRBV2 and TRBJ1-2; perhaps TRBD1 as D (5 bases). Trimming took 5 bases from V and 5 from J, leaving 18 bases between them. Germline V gene data show CDR1 as SNHLY and CDR2 as FYNNEI. The CDR3 is made up of 15 amino acids. The CDR3: CASSSGQLRRYGYTF. The DNA of the CDR3 is TGTGCCAGCAGTTCTGGACAACTACGCCGATATGGCTACACCTTC.

Here the CDR3 DNA reads TGCGCCAGCAGCCCCCGTCCGCAGCCCCAGCATTTT. Amino acids: CASSPRPQPQHF. The V call is TRBV5-1, the J call TRBJ1-5, with D unclear. The CDR3 is made up of 12 amino acids. Trimming pared 4 bases from V and 7 bases from J, leaving 9 bases between. Germline CDR1 reads SGHRS; CDR2 reads YFSETQ.

The chain combines TRBV2 with TRBJ1-2; no definite D call. Between the trimmed V and J ends, which lost 6 bases and 2 bases, there was a span of 13 bases. Germline V gene data show CDR1 as SNHLY and CDR2 as FYNNEI. This CDR3 comprises 14 residues. The CDR3 region has the DNA TGTGCCAGCAGACTCACTACGGGGAACTATGGCTACACCTTC. Amino acid sequence: CASRLTTGNYGYTF.

The chain recombines TRBV2 with TRBJ2-5; TRBD2 matches at 7 bases. CDR3 length equals 13 residues. Germline V gene lookup returns CDR1 SNHLY and CDR2 FYNNEI. V lost 6 bases and J lost 3; bases outside the gene matches: 4. The CDR3 bases are TGTGCCAGCAGCACGGGGAGGGAAGAGACCCAGTACTTC. This sequence encodes CASSTGREETQYF.

This rearrangement joins TRBV28 to TRBJ1-1; TRBD1 agrees at 8 bases. Unmatched junction bases numbered 10, after V lost 6 bases and J lost 4 bases. The CDR3 loop spans 15 amino acids. Germline loops: CDR1 MDHEN, CDR2 SYDVKM. In DNA, the CDR3 is TGTGCCAGCAGGGACCCGGGACAGGTTTTCACTGAAGCTTTCTTT. Translated, it gives CASRDPGQVFTEAFF.

The chain carries TRBV3-1 (or the pseudogene TRBV3-2) and TRBJ2-7; TRBD2 is a possible D gene (5 bases). V lost 4 bases and J 2 bases, leaving 12 bases between the germline ends. Germline V CDR1 and CDR2: LGHDT, YNNKEL (reference sequence). CDR3 length equals 14 residues. The CDR3 sequence is CASSRTEDAYEQYF. CDR3 in DNA: TGTGCCAGCAGCCGGACGGAGGATGCCTACGAGCAGTACTTC.

The chain is built from TRBV30 and TRBJ1-2; tentatively, D is TRBD1 (5 bases). Germline CDR1 GTSNPN, CDR2 SVGIG (reference sequence). The CDR3 extends over 12 amino acids. V lost 2 bases and J 4 bases, leaving 8 bases between the germline ends. CDR3 in amino acids: CAWSRQIYGYTF. CDR3 DNA sequence: TGTGCCTGGAGTAGACAGATCTATGGCTACACCTTC.

The CDR3, as DNA: TGTGCCAGTAGCGCCCTGAAAGAGACCCAGTACTTC. It is translated as CASSALKETQYF. The chain joins TRBV2 to TRBJ2-5, with D tentatively TRBD2 (5 bases). CDR3 length equals 12 residues. V dropped 9 bases and J dropped 3 bases, with 11 bases sitting between them. Germline V gene data show CDR1 as SNHLY and CDR2 as FYNNEI.

The genes are TRBV5-5 and TRBJ2-1; 10 bases agree with TRBD2. V shed 3 bases, J shed 6 bases, and the junction held 0 bases outside the gene matches. The CDR3 spans 13 residues. Germline CDR1 SGHKS, CDR2 YYEKEE (reference sequence). Here the CDR3 reads CASSWTSGNEQFF. CDR3 nucleotides: TGTGCCAGCAGCTGGACTAGCGGCAATGAGCAGTTCTTC. The full variable domain, completed using reference TRBV5-5 and TRBJ2-1, is DAGVTQSPTHLIKTRGQQVTLRCSPISGHKSVSWYQQVLGQGPQFIFQYYEKEERGRGNFPDRFSARQFPNYSSELNVNALLLGDSALYLCASSWTSGNEQFFGPGTRLTVL.

This clone was counted a single time. The chain joins TRBV27 to TRBJ2-6; D call uncertain. CDR3 length: 17 amino acids. The germline CDR1 and CDR2 sequences are MNHEY and SMNVEV (reference sequence). The V gene lost 5 bases and the J gene lost 0 bases, with 14 bases spanning the gap. The DNA of the CDR3 is TGTGCCAGCAGTCCCCTGGCAGGCAGCTCTGGGGCCAACGTCCTGACTTTC. Amino acid sequence: CASSPLAGSSGANVLTF.

The CDR3 DNA is TGTGCCAGCAGCCAGATTTTGGAGGTCGGCTACACCTTC. Translation: CASSQILEVGYTF. The rearrangement joins TRBV14 to TRBJ1-2; D not certain. CDR3 length: 13 residues. Germline-derived CDR1 and CDR2 are SGHDN and FVKESK. Trimming left V 3 bases short and J 8 bases short, with 13 bases between.